Following are 10 T cell receptor beta chains from one sample sequenced in a study of chemoradiotherapy in HPV16-positive cancers. This table comes from immunoSEQ multiplex PCR, and its TCRdb copy is limited to in-frame clones, with some not included. The data show around 13,000 clones, roughly nine tenths seen once. The sequencing here drew on blood, taken from a patient who underwent chemoradiotherapy. These receptors originate from a human donor with HPV-associated anogenital cancer.

This clone appeared a single time. The V call is TRBV7-8, the J call TRBJ2-7, with D unclear. CDR3 length: 13 amino acids. CDR1 and CDR2 from the germline V gene are SGHVS and FQNEAQ. The V and J ends lost 3 bases and 4 bases respectively, with 10 bases between them. The CDR3: CASSFDSFYEQYF. CDR3 bases: TGTGCCAGCAGCTTTGATTCGTTTTACGAGCAGTACTTC.

CDR3 region: CASLGLGASPQETQYF. CDR3 DNA sequence: TGTGCCAGCCTAGGGTTGGGGGCTTCCCCCCAAGAGACCCAGTACTTC. V usage is TRBV21-1 and J usage is TRBJ2-5; the table's D call, TRBD1, was not checked against the DNA. TRBV21-1 has pseudogene status. This CDR3 is 16 amino acids long.

The gene calls are TRBV6-4 and TRBJ2-7; 10 nucleotides align to TRBD2. Germline V gene data show CDR1 as MRHNA and CDR2 as SNTAGT. J gave up 6 bases and V 5 bases, and 7 bases lay outside the gene matches. The CDR3 sequence is 14 residues long. The DNA for the CDR3 is TGTGCCAGCAGTCCCACTAGCGGGGCGAGCGAGCAGTACTTC. This codes for CASSPTSGASEQYF.

This clone was counted between two and nine times. CDR3 residues: CASSLDRRGPQETQYF. The CDR3 DNA reads as TGTGCCAGCAGCTTAGATAGGAGGGGGCCCCAAGAGACCCAGTACTTC. The chain uses TRBV11-2 and TRBJ2-5, with D possibly TRBD1 on 7 matching bases. The length of the CDR3 is 16 residues. Germline V gives CDR1 SGHAT, CDR2 FQNNGV. V shed 0 bases and J shed 1 base, with 12 bases lying between them.

The gene calls are TRBV27 and TRBJ1-5; 7 bases line up with TRBD1. Germline lookup yields CDR1 MNHEY and CDR2 SMNVEV (reference sequence). The CDR3 length is 14 residues. V trimming: 6 bases; J trimming: 4 bases; junction bases outside the gene matches: 6. CDR3 region: CASRLGTVNQPQHF. DNA of the CDR3: TGTGCCAGCAGACTCGGGACAGTGAATCAGCCCCAGCATTTT.

The chain combines TRBV5-6 with TRBJ2-1; D uncertain. V gave up 2 bases and J gave up 5 bases, with 14 bases separating them. CDR3 size: 15 residues. Germline CDR1 and CDR2: SGHDT and YYEEEE. This CDR3 reads CASSLILGNDNEQFF. For the CDR3, the DNA is TGTGCCAGCAGCTTAATATTAGGGAACGACAATGAGCAGTTCTTC. Looking up the rest from reference TRBV5-6 and TRBJ2-1 gives the full variable domain: DAGVTQSPTHLIKTRGQQVTLRCSPKSGHDTVSWYQQALGQGPQFIFQYYEEEERQRGNFPDRFSGHQFPNYSSELNVNALLLGDSALYLCASSLILGNDNEQFFGPGTRLTVL.

The V gene is TRBV6-5, the J gene TRBJ1-3; TRBD1 might be the D (5 bases). In germline, CDR1 is MNHEY, CDR2 SVGAGI. The CDR3 length is 13 residues. Deletions cut 8 bases from V and 4 bases from J, with 12 bases between. The CDR3 coding sequence is TGTGCCAGCGGGGAGGGGTCCGGAAACACCATATATTTT. Its protein product is CASGEGSGNTIYF.

The chain employs TRBV29-1 and TRBJ2-3; 7 nucleotides line up with TRBD1. CDR3 size: 14 residues. Germline loops: CDR1 SQVTM, CDR2 ANQGSEA. With V trimmed by 7 bases and J by 3 bases, 10 bases remained unmatched. CDR3: CSGLTGFLTDTQYF. CDR3 nucleotides: TGCAGCGGCCTGACAGGGTTTTTGACAGATACGCAGTATTTT.

This clone appeared a single time. The chain uses TRBV27 and TRBJ1-2; TRBD1 is a possible D gene (6 bases). The V end lost 3 bases, the J end lost 8 bases, and 16 bases lay between the germline ends. CDR1 and CDR2 from the germline V gene are MNHEY and SMNVEV (reference sequence). The CDR3 consists of 14 residues. The CDR3: CASSLSGTRSGYTF. The CDR3 coding sequence is TGTGCCAGCAGTTTGTCCGGGACACGCTCGGGCTACACCTTC.

The CDR3 nucleotides are TGTGCCAGCTCCCGTGGACAGGAAAATAATCAGCCCCAGCATTTT. Protein product: CASSRGQENNQPQHF. The chain uses TRBV18 and TRBJ1-5; 7 bases match TRBD1. Trimming removed 6 bases from V and 4 bases from J; junction bases left unmatched: 9. This CDR3 is 15 amino acids long. CDR1 and CDR2 (germline): KGHSH, LQKENI.